A selection of T cell receptor beta chains follows, all from one sample in a study of blood T cell repertoires in COVID-19. Produced via immunoSEQ multiplex PCR; TCRdb's table is partial and in-frame only. Counted here are some 46,000 clones, roughly 80% occurring once; the ten biggest clones make up around 7%. Sequencing was done on a sample of peripheral blood. The receptors come from a man between 60 and 75 years old with active COVID-19. The CDR3 runs from the conserved cysteine through the conserved F or W. The D gene is left open where the match is weak. Some rows have no size entry. The others give once, few or many, or a class for an expanded clone.

d_call	clone_size	j_call	v_call	cdr3_aa	cdr3_nt
-	-	TRBJ1-1	TRBV7-9	CASSLIQRNTEAFF	TGTGCCAGCAGCTTAATACAACGGAACACTGAAGCTTTCTTT
TRBD1	-	TRBJ2-5	TRBV19	CASGGQGLFQETQYF	TGTGCCAGTGGGGGACAGGGGCTCTTCCAAGAGACCCAGTACTTC
-	few	TRBJ2-3	TRBV28	CASRPGGAADTQYF	TGTGCCAGCAGGCCCGGAGGGGCGGCAGATACGCAGTATTTT
-	-	TRBJ1-3	TRBV21-1	CASSNRPGIKNRNTIYF	TGTGCCAGCAGCAATCGCCCAGGGATAAAGAATCGGAACACCATATATTTT
-	-	TRBJ2-7	TRBV27	CASSLSIGDTYYEQYF	TGTGCCAGCAGTTTATCGATTGGGGACACCTACTACGAGCAGTACTTC
-	-	TRBJ2-7	TRBV27	CASSFVGGGYEQYF	TGTGCCAGCAGTTTCGTCGGGGGTGGATACGAGCAGTACTTC
TRBD2	-	TRBJ2-3	TRBV27	CASSNLAGGTDTQYF	TGTGCCAGCAGTAACCTAGCGGGGGGGACAGATACGCAGTATTTT
-	-	TRBJ1-4	TRBV30	CAWSVGPGRTGGEKLFF	TGTGCCTGGAGTGTCGGGCCCGGAAGAACGGGGGGGGAAAAACTGTTTTTT
-	-	TRBJ1-1	TRBV28	CASSSYRENTEAFF	TGTGCCAGCAGTTCGTACAGGGAGAACACTGAAGCTTTCTTT
-	-	TRBJ2-2	TRBV3-1/TRBV3-2	CASSPARGELFF	TGTGCCAGCAGCCCGGCGAGGGGGGAGCTGTTTTTT
TRBD1	-	TRBJ2-3	TRBV6-1	CASSEAGGQGLTDTQYF	TGTGCCAGCAGTGAAGCAGGGGGACAGGGGCTCACAGATACGCAGTATTTT
-	-	TRBJ2-5	TRBV5-6	CASSSTGLSETQYF	TGTGCCAGCAGCTCTACAGGATTGTCAGAGACCCAGTACTTC
-	few	TRBJ1-2	TRBV5-1	CASSDAGTTRGYTF	TGCGCCAGCAGCGATGCAGGAACAACTAGGGGCTACACCTTC
-	-	TRBJ2-7	TRBV19	CASSVSTGNGYEQYF	TGTGCCAGTAGTGTTAGCACAGGGAATGGCTACGAGCAGTACTTC
TRBD2	-	TRBJ2-7	TRBV7-9	CASSSTSGGAIVYEQYF	TGTGCCAGCAGCTCGACTAGCGGGGGGGCCATCGTATACGAGCAGTACTTC
TRBD1	-	TRBJ1-1	TRBV3-1/TRBV3-2	CASSRGGPMNTEAFF	TGTGCCAGCAGCCGAGGGGGCCCCATGAACACTGAAGCTTTCTTT
TRBD2	-	TRBJ2-1	TRBV2	CASSSTSGRANEQFF	TGTGCCAGCAGTTCGACTAGCGGGAGGGCTAATGAGCAGTTCTTC
TRBD1	-	TRBJ1-2	TRBV18	CASSLNRGRDGYTF	TGTGCCAGCTCACTCAACAGGGGGCGCGATGGCTACACCTTC
-	-	TRBJ2-1	TRBV2	CASSAPGGYNEQFF	TGTGCCAGCAGCGCCCCCGGGGGCTACAATGAGCAGTTCTTC
-	-	TRBJ2-2	TRBV6-2/TRBV6-3	CASSFHSTGELFF	TGTGCCAGCAGTTTCCATAGCACCGGGGAGCTGTTTTTT
-	-	TRBJ1-2	TRBV5-6	CASSLVGGIGYTF	TGTGCCAGCAGCTTGGTTGGAGGGATCGGCTACACCTTC
-	-	TRBJ2-7	TRBV5-1	CASSSTMAAGLTYEQYF	TGCGCCAGCAGCTCGACCATGGCAGCAGGTTTGACCTACGAGCAGTACTTC
TRBD2	-	TRBJ2-5	TRBV5-1	CASSLEPSGGEETQYF	TGCGCCAGCAGCTTGGAACCTAGCGGGGGGGAAGAGACCCAGTACTTC
-	-	TRBJ2-3	TRBV5-1	CASSLSPESDTQYF	TGCGCCAGCAGCTTGTCCCCCGAGTCAGATACGCAGTATTTT
TRBD1	few	TRBJ1-1	TRBV19	CASTDRINTEAFF	TGTGCCAGCACGGACAGGATAAACACTGAAGCTTTCTTT
-	-	TRBJ2-3	TRBV7-3	CASSLGATGRADTQYF	TGTGCCAGCAGCTTAGGGGCGACCGGAAGAGCAGATACGCAGTATTTT
TRBD2	-	TRBJ2-3	TRBV5-5	CASSLGTSGGARSDTQYF	TGTGCCAGCAGCTTAGGGACTAGCGGGGGGGCTAGGTCAGATACGCAGTATTTT
TRBD1	-	TRBJ2-7	TRBV4-3	CASSQEAWDRGYEQYF	TGCGCCAGCAGCCAAGAGGCCTGGGACAGGGGCTACGAGCAGTACTTC
-	-	TRBJ2-3	TRBV19	CASSIVPQDTQYF	TGTGCCAGTAGTATAGTCCCCCAGGATACGCAGTATTTT
-	-	TRBJ1-1	TRBV5-1	CASSPNSERLVTEAFF	TGCGCCAGCAGCCCCAACTCTGAACGTCTCGTCACTGAAGCTTTCTTT
TRBD2	-	TRBJ2-1	TRBV9	CASSVVVAGRYNEQFF	TGTGCCAGCAGCGTAGTAGTAGCGGGTAGATACAATGAGCAGTTCTTC
-	-	TRBJ1-5	TRBV18	CASSLGNRGNQPQHF	TGTGCCAGCTCACTGGGGAACAGGGGCAATCAGCCCCAGCATTTT
TRBD1	-	TRBJ2-4	TRBV19	CASSIGTGQGHKNIQYF	TGTGCCAGTAGTATAGGAACGGGACAGGGCCATAAAAACATTCAGTACTTC
-	-	TRBJ2-1	TRBV28	CASSLGWDPTGYYNEQFF	TGTGCCAGCAGTTTGGGGTGGGATCCCACGGGGTACTACAATGAGCAGTTCTTC
TRBD1	once	TRBJ1-3	TRBV18	CASSPWTGQIKGSGNTIYF	TGTGCCAGCTCACCGTGGACAGGGCAGATAAAGGGCTCTGGAAACACCATATATTTT
-	-	TRBJ1-4	TRBV10-3	CAISESGGTNEKLFF	TGTGCCATCAGTGAGTCCGGGGGGACTAATGAAAAACTGTTTTTT
TRBD1	-	TRBJ2-7	TRBV9	CASSTRQGGYEQYF	TGTGCCAGCAGCACCCGACAGGGTGGCTACGAGCAGTACTTC
TRBD2	-	TRBJ2-7	TRBV5-1	CASSLATGGTYEQYF	TGCGCCAGCAGCTTGGCCACGGGAGGCACCTACGAGCAGTACTTC
-	-	TRBJ1-2	TRBV19	CASSLGQYYGYTF	TGTGCCAGTTCCCTGGGACAATACTATGGCTACACCTTC
-	-	TRBJ2-7	TRBV7-8	CASSLARGYEQYF	TGTGCCAGCAGCTTAGCGCGCGGGTACGAGCAGTACTTC
-	-	TRBJ1-5	TRBV12-3/TRBV12-4	CASRLGSNQPQHF	TGTGCCAGCCGCCTCGGTAGCAATCAGCCCCAGCATTTT
-	-	TRBJ2-2	TRBV19	CASGEGRSTGELFF	TGTGCCAGTGGGGAAGGGAGGAGTACCGGGGAGCTGTTTTTT
-	few	TRBJ2-7	TRBV11-2	CASKKNRFAGQRVGYEQYF	TGTGCCAGCAAAAAAAACCGGTTTGCGGGTCAGAGAGTTGGCTACGAGCAGTACTTC
-	few	TRBJ2-7	TRBV9	CASSVEGGGGDEQYF	TGTGCCAGCAGCGTAGAGGGAGGCGGAGGGGACGAGCAGTACTTC
TRBD1	-	TRBJ2-7	TRBV6-2/TRBV6-3	CASSYSMAGGHYEQYF	TGTGCCAGCAGTTACTCGATGGCAGGGGGCCACTACGAGCAGTACTTC
TRBD2	-	TRBJ2-3	TRBV5-1	CASSLRVAGGGSTDTQYF	TGCGCCAGCAGCTTGAGAGTGGCGGGAGGGGGATCCACAGATACGCAGTATTTT
-	-	TRBJ1-3	TRBV6-5	CASSARGAGNTIYF	TGTGCCAGCAGCGCTCGGGGGGCGGGAAACACCATATATTTT
-	-	TRBJ2-3	TRBV29-1	CSVEEEVRGTDTQYF	TGCAGCGTTGAAGAAGAAGTACGAGGCACAGATACGCAGTATTTT
TRBD1	medium-sized	TRBJ1-2	TRBV19	CASSPQGGMDGYTF	TGTGCCAGTAGTCCGCAGGGGGGAATGGATGGCTACACCTTC
-	-	TRBJ2-1	TRBV4-1	CASSQHPPRGSDEQFF	TGCGCCAGCAGCCAACACCCGCCGAGGGGGAGTGATGAGCAGTTCTTC
TRBD1	-	TRBJ2-2	TRBV5-1	CASSDQGARVTGELFF	TGCGCCAGCAGCGATCAGGGGGCCCGTGTCACCGGGGAGCTGTTTTTT
TRBD1	-	TRBJ1-5	TRBV12-3/TRBV12-4	CASSPGGKQHF	TGTGCCAGCAGTCCAGGGGGAAAGCAGCATTTT